Listed here are 17 T cell receptor beta chains from one sample, sequenced in a study of shared clonotypes between healthy human individuals. Libraries were prepared by immunoSEQ multiplex PCR; TCRdb keeps only in-frame clonotypes and omits some of them. Of some 2,500,000 clones detected, 92% appear once; the ten largest clones hold roughly 0.34%. Sequenced: naive CD4+ T cells from PBMCs. Stated subset: CD45RA+ positively selected. The receptor set was obtained from a man aged 18 to 30 in good health. Some clones in this sample may be carry-over from other donors' samples.

This chain joins TRBV11-3 and TRBJ2-7; 7 nucleotides align to TRBD1. This CDR3 has 16 amino acids. Losses at the gene ends were 2 bases for V and 3 bases for J; bases not matched to a gene: 10. Germline CDR1 reads SGHNT; CDR2 reads YENEEA. CDR3 protein: CASSLPNGQVNYEQYF. For the CDR3, the DNA is TGTGCCAGCAGCTTACCGAACGGACAGGTTAACTACGAGCAGTACTTC.

The chain has TRBV27 and TRBJ1-2, with 10 bases fitting TRBD1. Germline-derived CDR1 and CDR2 are MNHEY and SMNVEV (reference sequence). Germline trimming cut 3 bases from V and 4 bases from J; bases unmatched to any gene: 5. This CDR3 spans 15 amino acids. For the CDR3, the DNA is TGTGCCAGCAGTTTTCGGGACAGGGGCCGCTATGGCTACACCTTC. Translated: CASSFRDRGRYGYTF.

J is TRBJ2-7 and V is TRBV29-1; 9 positions agree with TRBD1. The CDR3 is made up of 15 amino acids. Germline V gives CDR1 SQVTM, CDR2 ANQGSEA. The V segment lost 1 base and the J segment 3 bases; nucleotides outside the gene matches: 7. The CDR3 nucleotides are TGCAGCGTTGAAGTCGCGGGACAGGGTTTCTACGAGCAGTACTTC. Translated, it gives CSVEVAGQGFYEQYF.

In this sample, this clone turned up once. V usage is TRBV5-1 and J usage is TRBJ2-7; D is perhaps TRBD1 (6 bases). The germline CDR1 and CDR2 sequences are SGHRS and YFSETQ. The CDR3 spans 18 residues. Between the trimmed V and J ends, which lost 3 bases and 4 bases, there was a span of 26 bases. The CDR3 protein is CASSYRPVGATPLYEQYF. CDR3 bases: TGCGCCAGCAGCTACCGACCGGTGGGGGCGACTCCTCTATACGAGCAGTACTTC.

The gene calls are TRBV27 and TRBJ2-7, with D perhaps TRBD1 (5 bases). V lost 4 bases and J 3 bases, leaving 10 bases between the germline ends. The germline V gene encodes CDR1 MNHEY and CDR2 SMNVEV (reference sequence). The CDR3 is 13 residues long. CDR3 nucleotide sequence: TGTGCCAGCAGTTCGAGACAGCTCTACGAGCAGTACTTC. It translates to CASSSRQLYEQYF.

The chain employs TRBV9 and TRBJ1-5; D gene uncertain. The V gene's germline CDR1 is SGDLS and CDR2 YYNGEE. This CDR3 is 13 amino acids long. The ends were cut back, 0 bases at V and 4 bases at J, with 5 bases in the middle. The CDR3: CASSVELNQPQHF. For the CDR3, the DNA is TGTGCCAGCAGCGTAGAGTTGAATCAGCCCCAGCATTTT.

The genes are TRBV5-1 and TRBJ2-7, with D possibly matching TRBD1 (5 bases). V was cut by 0 bases and J by 2 bases, with 15 bases left in between. Germline assignment: CDR1 SGHRS and CDR2 YFSETQ. This CDR3 is 16 amino acids long. CDR3 amino acids: CASSLDRPQYPYEQYF. CDR3 sequence (DNA): TGCGCCAGCAGCTTGGACAGGCCACAATACCCCTACGAGCAGTACTTC.

The chain has TRBV6-1 and TRBJ2-7; 7 bases fit TRBD2. The CDR3 is 13 residues long. Trimming took 9 bases from V and 2 from J; bases not matched to a gene: 7. Germline V gene data show CDR1 as MNHNS and CDR2 as SASEGT. CDR3 DNA: TGTGCCAGTTTCAGCGGGGCGGCCTACGAGCAGTACTTC. Translated, it gives CASFSGAAYEQYF.

This clone came up once. This CDR3 is CASSLSRGKGETQYF. The CDR3 DNA sequence: TGTGCCAGCAGTTTATCGCGCGGGAAGGGAGAGACCCAGTACTTC. The chain combines TRBV27 with TRBJ2-5; D may be TRBD2 (6 bases). The CDR3 sequence is 15 residues long. The germline gives CDR1 MNHEY, CDR2 SMNVEV (reference sequence). V was shortened by 0 bases and J by 4 bases, with 12 bases between the two germline ends.

Worth noting for this clone: The junction shows a germline mismatch at one end, possibly a read error. CDR3 sequence: CASSYTGTEVNSF. In DNA, the CDR3 is TGTGCCAGCAGTTACACCGGGACAGAGGTCAACTCATTC. V gene TRBV6-5 combines with J gene TRBJ1-2; TRBD1 matches 7 bases. CDR1 MNHEY and CDR2 SVGAGI come from the germline V gene. The CDR3 loop spans 13 amino acids.

The rearrangement joins TRBV10-3 to TRBJ2-3; the match to TRBD2 covers 9 bases. Germline trimming cut 2 bases from V and 5 bases from J; bases unmatched to any gene: 14. Germline-derived CDR1 and CDR2 are ENHRY and SYGVKD. The CDR3 runs 18 residues. The chain's CDR3 is CAISESQGGGRAEDTQYF. DNA of the CDR3: TGTGCCATCAGTGAGAGCCAGGGGGGCGGGAGGGCCGAAGATACGCAGTATTTT.

The chain has TRBV5-4 and TRBJ1-1; 11 positions agree with TRBD1. The ends lost 3 bases at V and 6 bases at J; junction bases unmatched: 7. There are 15 residues in the CDR3. In germline, CDR1 is SGHNT, CDR2 YYREEE (reference sequence). For the CDR3, the DNA is TGTGCCAGCAGCTCAGGAGGGACAGGGGGGGCTGAAGCTTTCTTT. Translating it yields CASSSGGTGGAEAFF.

CDR3 sequence (DNA): TGTGCCAGCAGCTTAACCTCCGGGACAAATACCTACGAGCAGTACTTC. Translating gives CASSLTSGTNTYEQYF. The rearrangement joins TRBV7-8 to TRBJ2-7, with TRBD1 as a possible D gene (6 bases). Looked up from germline, CDR1 is SGHVS and CDR2 is FQNEAQ. The germline V and J ends were trimmed by 2 bases and 2 bases, with 16 bases remaining between them. The CDR3 is 16 amino acids.

The chain joins TRBV6-4 to TRBJ2-2; 8 bases align to TRBD2. Germline V gives CDR1 MRHNA, CDR2 SNTAGT. This CDR3 spans 13 amino acids. V lost 7 bases to trimming and J lost 6 bases; unmatched junction nucleotides: 4. The CDR3 DNA is TGTGCCAGCATAGCGGGAAAGGCCGGGGAGCTGTTTTTT. Its protein product is CASIAGKAGELFF.

This clone appeared once. The chain recombines TRBV11-3 with TRBJ2-1; D gene unclear. The germline gives CDR1 SGHNT, CDR2 YENEEA. The V gene lost 1 base and the J gene lost 5 bases, with 9 bases spanning the gap. The CDR3 consists of 14 residues. CDR3 sequence (DNA): TGTGCCAGCAGCTTAGTTCGCCTAGACAATGAGCAGTTCTTC. It codes for CASSLVRLDNEQFF.

This clone was recorded only once. This chain joins TRBV5-4 and TRBJ2-7, with D possibly matching TRBD1 (6 bases). Germline CDR1 and CDR2: SGHNT and YYREEE (reference sequence). CDR3 length: 15 amino acids. Trimming removed 3 bases from V and 0 bases from J, with 13 bases in between. CDR3 sequence: CASSSLQGTSYEQYF. The CDR3, as DNA: TGTGCCAGCAGCTCGCTACAGGGTACCTCCTACGAGCAGTACTTC.

The CDR3 bases are TGTGCCAGCTCACCGCGCGGACTAGCGACCACAGATACGCAGTATTTT. It specifies CASSPRGLATTDTQYF. V is TRBV18 and J is TRBJ2-3; 9 nucleotides agree with TRBD2. The germline V gene has CDR1 KGHSH and CDR2 LQKENI. The length of the CDR3 is 16 residues. The junction had 6 bases not matched to a gene; V was cut back by 3 bases and J by 2 bases.